A selection of T cell receptor beta chains follows, all from one sample in a study of blood T cell repertoires in COVID-19. Using immunoSEQ multiplex PCR, the repertoire was profiled, and TCRdb retains in-frame clones only, with some absent. Here the sample spans over 400,000 clones, 86% being singletons. Sequenced sample: peripheral blood. These receptor sequences come from a woman aged 25 to 39 with active or convalescent COVID-19. Each CDR3 is given with its conserved first and last residue. D genes are given only for firm matches. A row's size may be missing; if present it is once, few, many or a size class.

j_call d_call v_call clone_size cdr3_aa cdr3_nt
TRBJ1-5 - TRBV3-1/TRBV3-2 - CASSLSTYQPQHF TGTGCCAGCAGCCTCTCTACGTATCAGCCCCAGCATTTT
TRBJ1-6 TRBD1 TRBV28 - CASSPGTGFLLGSPLHF TGTGCCAGCAGCCCCGGGACAGGGTTCCTCTTGGGGTCACCCCTCCACTTT
TRBJ2-5 - TRBV5-6 once CASSLAGAPGETQYF TGTGCCAGCAGCTTGGCGGGTGCTCCAGGGGAGACCCAGTACTTC
TRBJ2-7 - TRBV6-4 - CASSKKRLISYEQYF TGTGCCAGCAGCAAGAAGCGGTTAATCTCCTACGAGCAGTACTTC
TRBJ2-7 - TRBV30 - CAWSRQVEEQYF TGTGCCTGGAGTAGACAGGTCGAAGAGCAGTACTTC
TRBJ1-2 TRBD1 TRBV11-2 - CASSPNTGDYGYTF TGTGCCAGCAGCCCGAACACAGGGGACTATGGCTACACCTTC
TRBJ2-5 TRBD2 TRBV30 - CAWKGTKETQYF TGTGCCTGGAAGGGGACTAAAGAGACCCAGTACTTC
TRBJ2-4 - TRBV5-4 - CASSLGEVGNIQYF TGTGCCAGCAGCTTGGGGGAGGTTGGAAACATTCAGTACTTC
TRBJ2-1 TRBD2 TRBV3-1/TRBV3-2 - CASSQTSGGMNEQFF TGTGCCAGCAGCCAGACTAGCGGGGGAATGAATGAGCAGTTCTTC
TRBJ2-1 - TRBV3-1/TRBV3-2 once CASSQALAPNNEQFF TGTGCCAGCAGCCAAGCTCTAGCCCCAAACAATGAGCAGTTCTTC
TRBJ1-1 - TRBV7-9 - CASSPTLGATEAFF TGTGCCAGCAGCCCCACCCTAGGGGCTACTGAAGCTTTCTTT
TRBJ2-6 - TRBV10-1 few CASRNSSGANVLTF TGCGCCAGCAGAAACAGCTCTGGGGCCAACGTCCTGACTTTC
TRBJ2-3 - TRBV19 - CASSRRGGGGSTDTQYF TGTGCCAGTAGTAGGAGGGGGGGCGGAGGCAGCACAGATACGCAGTATTTT
TRBJ1-1 - TRBV5-4 - CASSYDRNTEAFF TGTGCCAGCAGCTATGACAGGAACACTGAAGCTTTCTTT
TRBJ2-3 TRBD2 TRBV7-6 - CASSLMPSGGNTDTQYF TGTGCCAGCAGCTTAATGCCTAGCGGGGGAAACACAGATACGCAGTATTTT
TRBJ2-1 TRBD2 TRBV11-2 - CASSFPPGGSWGDEQFF TGTGCCAGCAGCTTCCCCCCGGGGGGTAGTTGGGGGGATGAGCAGTTCTTC
TRBJ2-3 TRBD2 TRBV27 - CASSPRTSGAGADTQYF TGTGCCAGCAGTCCCCGGACTAGCGGAGCCGGGGCAGATACGCAGTATTTT
TRBJ2-1 - TRBV5-1 - CASSTGISYNEQFF TGCGCCAGCAGCACGGGGATATCCTACAATGAGCAGTTCTTC
TRBJ2-7 - TRBV6-5 once CASTRSTDRLYEQYF TGTGCCAGCACGCGGTCAACTGACAGGCTCTACGAGCAGTACTTC
TRBJ1-2 - TRBV7-6 - CASSSISDSHYGYTF TGTGCCAGCAGCTCCATTTCGGACTCGCATTATGGCTACACCTTC
TRBJ1-2 - TRBV7-8 - CASSLAARVGYGYTF TGTGCCAGCAGCTTAGCGGCCAGGGTTGGGTATGGCTACACCTTC
TRBJ1-3 - TRBV4-1 - CASSRTNRDRSGNTIYF TGCGCCAGCAGCCGAACGAACAGGGATCGCTCTGGAAACACCATATATTTT
TRBJ1-5 - TRBV15 - CATSRDVFTRDINQPQHF TGTGCCACCAGCAGAGATGTATTCACCCGGGATATCAATCAGCCCCAGCATTTT
TRBJ2-1 TRBD1 TRBV2 - CASKEWTGTNEQFF TGTGCCAGCAAAGAATGGACAGGGACTAATGAGCAGTTCTTC
TRBJ1-1 - TRBV5-1 few CASKDTNTEAFF TGCGCCAGCAAGGACACCAACACTGAAGCTTTCTTT
TRBJ2-5 - TRBV18 - CASSHLSREETQYF TGTGCCAGCTCACACCTAAGCAGGGAAGAGACCCAGTACTTC
TRBJ2-3 - TRBV27 - CASGGASDTQYF TGTGCCAGCGGGGGGGCGTCCGATACGCAGTATTTT